Sequencing of this TCR beta chain was carried out in a study of cytomegalovirus exposure and HLA in healthy donors. Background on the study: Within an early data release were approximately 85 million unique TCRs drawn from HLA-typed donors.

The V end lost 0 bases, the J end lost 5 bases, and 9 bases lay between the germline ends. This CDR3 has 14 amino acids. The V gene's germline CDR1 is MRHNA and CDR2 SNTAGT. Study-level points and caveats: Reported performance of the classifier showed diagnosis of cytomegalovirus status with high specificity and sensitivity. Investigators reported over 150 TCR beta chains as tied to cytomegalovirus. Upon later analysis, HLA-associated TCR beta chains proved more clonally expanded than other, equally common chains.

PCR was performed using 60 Vbeta and 13 Jbeta primers. Assay used: immunoSEQ multiplex PCR; TCRdb lists only in-frame clones, some missing. The sample gives some 98,000 clones, about 81% of which show up once; more than 1.4% is in the top ten. Comments on this clone: The target antigen is unknown.

J is TRBJ2-3 and V is TRBV6-4; D possibly corresponds to TRBD1 (5 bases). This TCR came from a man aged 35 to 55 in good health and CMV-seronegative. Sequenced input: PBMCs. CDR3 in DNA: TGTGCCAGCAGTGACTCGGCAGGGCTAGATACGCAGTATTTT. Its translation is CASSDSAGLDTQYF.